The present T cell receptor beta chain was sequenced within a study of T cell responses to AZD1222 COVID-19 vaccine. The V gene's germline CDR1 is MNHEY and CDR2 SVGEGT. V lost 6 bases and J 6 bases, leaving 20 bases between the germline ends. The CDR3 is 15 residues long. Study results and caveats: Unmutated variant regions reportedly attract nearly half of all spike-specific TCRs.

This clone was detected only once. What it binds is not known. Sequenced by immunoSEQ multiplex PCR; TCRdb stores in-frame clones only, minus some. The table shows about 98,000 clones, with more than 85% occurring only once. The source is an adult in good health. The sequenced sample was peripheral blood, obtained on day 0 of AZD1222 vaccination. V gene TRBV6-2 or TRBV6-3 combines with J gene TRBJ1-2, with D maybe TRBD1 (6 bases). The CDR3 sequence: CASSRKGVRWDGYTF. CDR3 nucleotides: TGTGCCAGCAGCAGGAAGGGGGTTCGGTGGGATGGCTACACCTTC.